Sequencing of this TCR beta chain was carried out in a study of blood T cell repertoires in COVID-19. Study at large: Samples came from the United States, Italy and Spain, spanning acute and convalescent COVID-19.

Two negative PCRs, clearance, or symptom resolution had been documented for recovered Cohort 3 donors. Method: immunoSEQ multiplex PCR; TCRdb's copy keeps in-frame clones and lacks some. The sample has 230,000 or so clones, about 85% seen once. CDR1 MNHEY and CDR2 SVGEGT come from the germline V gene. Trimming cost V 2 bases and J 4 bases, with 17 bases left between them. CDR3 length: 16 residues. Sequences were obtained from PBMCs or T cells enriched from blood (not recorded which). The sequence came from a woman aged 30 to 39 who had recovered from COVID-19. V is TRBV6-2 or TRBV6-3 and J is TRBJ2-5; weak D call: TRBD2 (5 bases). The CDR3 DNA is TGTGCCAGCAGTTACACGATCCTTGAGGGTGGAGAGACCCAGTACTTC. The encoded protein is CASSYTILEGGETQYF.